The 29 T cell receptor beta chains below come from one sample, sequenced in a study of breast tumors, draining lymph nodes, adjacent tissues. Axillary draining lymph nodes of breast cancer patients supplied the node samples. Via MiXCR, TCRdb re-called the multiplex PCR reads, giving one row per CDR3 protein. The sample records 270,000 or so distinct CDR3 sequences, 30% being singletons. The sequencing input was axillary lymph node tissue. The receptors here all came from a female donor with breast cancer. Some clones in this sample may be carry-over from other donors' samples.

In this sample, this clonotype turned up many times. The chain links TRBV12-3 or TRBV12-4 to TRBJ1-5; D is perhaps TRBD1 (6 bases). The ends were cut back, 3 bases at V and 9 bases at J, with 15 bases in the middle. This CDR3 has 14 amino acids. CDR3 DNA sequence: TGTGCCAGCAGTTTGGGGGCCGTGGGGGTGCCCCAGCATTTT. It codes for CASSLGAVGVPQHF.

The chain employs TRBV25-1 and TRBJ2-3, with D tentatively TRBD2 (6 bases). Germline CDR1 is MGHDK and CDR2 is SYGVNS. V lost 4 bases and J lost 6, with 20 bases in between. There are 16 residues in the CDR3. Here the CDR3 reads CASSARDYGGGDTQYF. The CDR3 nucleotides are TGTGCCAGCAGTGCTAGAGATTACGGGGGTGGTGATACGCAGTATTTT.

In the case of this clonotype: A read error is possible here, since a much larger clone lies one base away. This sequence joins TRBV13 and TRBJ2-1; 8 nucleotides match TRBD2. The CDR3 extends over 17 amino acids. Germline V gene sequence: CDR1 PRHDT, CDR2 FYEKMQ (reference sequence). The chain's CDR3 is CASSLSEEAGDYNKQFF. DNA of the CDR3: TGTGCCAGCAGCTTATCTGAGGAAGCGGGGGACTACAATAAGCAGTTCTTC.

At least ten counts were recorded for this clonotype. V usage is TRBV24-1 and J usage is TRBJ2-1; 11 nucleotides line up with TRBD2. V lost 9 bases and J lost 5; bases outside the gene matches: 2. The CDR3 totals 13 residues. CDR1 is KGHDR, CDR2 SFDVKD, per germline. The CDR3 sequence: CATGTSGNNEQFF. Written as DNA, the CDR3 is TGTGCCACCGGGACTAGCGGAAACAATGAGCAGTTCTTC.

This chain links TRBV11-3 with TRBJ1-1; the match to TRBD1 covers 9 bases. CDR3 length: 13 residues. CDR1 and CDR2 from the germline V gene are SGHNT and YENEEA. V lost 6 bases, J lost 3 bases, and 2 bases stayed unmatched. The CDR3, as DNA: TGTGCCAGCAGTCGGGACAGGGACACTGAAGCTTTCTTT. It specifies CASSRDRDTEAFF.

The chain combines TRBV20-1 with TRBJ1-5; D remains unclear. CDR3 length: 12 amino acids. From germline, CDR1 is DFQATT and CDR2 SNEGSKA (reference sequence). The V end was cut by 6 bases, the J end by 11 bases, with 17 bases between. CDR3 amino acids: CSAGRGGRAQHF. CDR3 DNA: TGCAGTGCCGGGAGAGGTGGGAGGGCCCAGCATTTT.

This clonotype came up many times. The chain combines TRBV5-1 with TRBJ2-5; 9 positions agree with TRBD1. The CDR3 contains 14 residues. Germline V gene sequence: CDR1 SGHRS, CDR2 YFSETQ. V shed 0 bases and J 4 bases; nucleotides not matched to a gene: 1. The CDR3 DNA sequence: TGCGCCAGCAGCTTGGGGACAGGGGTAGAGACCCAGTACTTC. It yields the protein CASSLGTGVETQYF.

This clonotype has more than one count but fewer than ten. The chain links TRBV6-2 or TRBV6-3 to TRBJ1-2, with 9 bases identical to TRBD1. This CDR3 is 15 amino acids long. J gave up 5 bases and V 5 bases, and 9 bases lay outside the gene matches. Germline loops: CDR1 MNHEY, CDR2 SVGEGT. This CDR3 is CASSPPTGGEYGYTF. The CDR3 region has the DNA TGTGCCAGCAGTCCGCCAACAGGGGGCGAATATGGCTACACCTTC.

This clonotype was detected only once. The chain employs TRBV24-1 and TRBJ1-5, with unresolved D. This CDR3 has 15 residues. V gave up 9 bases and J gave up 11 bases, with 25 bases separating them. Germline V gene data show CDR1 as KGHDR and CDR2 as SFDVKD. CDR3 amino acids: CATSPDKEPQETQHF. The CDR3 DNA reads TGTGCCACCTCCCCAGACAAGGAACCCCAAGAGACCCAGCATTTT.

In the case of this clonotype: Since a much larger clone is just one base distant, this may be a read error. The J gene is TRBJ1-2, the V gene TRBV20-1; unclear D gene. The CDR3 sequence is 12 residues long. In germline, CDR1 is DFQATT, CDR2 SNEGSKA (reference sequence). The CDR3 coding sequence is TGCAGTGCAACCGGGAACCTATACGGCTCCACCTTC. Its protein product is CSATGNLYGSTF.

This clonotype was seen at least ten times. The chain has TRBV5-8 and TRBJ1-2, with 12 bases matching TRBD1. The germline V gene has CDR1 SGHTS and CDR2 YDEGEE. V shed 3 bases, J shed 8 bases, and the junction held 14 bases outside the gene matches. CDR3 size: 17 residues. Here the CDR3 DNA reads TGTGCCAGCAGCTCGCCCACTTTCCGGGACAGGGGGCCCGGCTACACCTTC. Protein product: CASSSPTFRDRGPGYTF.

In its sample, this clonotype was seen many times. The genes are TRBV6-1 and TRBJ1-2; maybe TRBD1 (6 bases). Germline V gene sequence: CDR1 MNHNS, CDR2 SASEGT. Trimming left V 7 bases short and J 4 bases short, with 22 bases between. This CDR3 has 16 residues. The CDR3 loop reads CASIQRQGGRGYGYTF. DNA of the CDR3: TGTGCCAGCATTCAGCGTCAAGGGGGAAGGGGCTATGGCTACACCTTC.

Remarks on this clonotype: A read error may be the cause here, since a much bigger clone is one base away. The genes are TRBV5-6 and TRBJ2-1; 8 bases align to TRBD2. CDR1 is SGHDT, CDR2 YYEEEE, per germline. The V gene end was trimmed by 3 bases and the J gene end by 10 bases; junction bases not matched to a gene: 15. CDR3 size: 16 residues. The chain's CDR3 is CASSSSPTRGGDEQFF. The CDR3 DNA reads as TGTGCCAGCAGCTCCTCCCCCACCCGGGGGGGTGACGAGCAGTTCTTC.

The J gene is TRBJ1-1, the V gene TRBV5-1; 9 nucleotides line up with TRBD1. CDR1 SGHRS and CDR2 YFSETQ come from the germline V gene. The CDR3 is 12 amino acids. V lost 4 bases and J lost 9; bases outside the gene matches: 4. This CDR3 is CASSAGTGKAFF. The CDR3 nucleotides read TGCGCCAGCAGCGCCGGGACAGGGAAAGCTTTCTTT.

This clonotype was counted many times. One junction end disagrees with the germline gene, perhaps due to a read error. The chain couples TRBV5-6 to TRBJ1-3; D is unclear. The CDR3 extends over 10 amino acids. Looked up from germline, CDR1 is SGHDT and CDR2 is YYEEEE. Here the CDR3 reads CAGRGRIYFF. CDR3 coding DNA: TGTGCCGGACGAGGAAGGATATATTTTTTT.

Comments on this clonotype: Because it lacks the conserved phenylalanine or tryptophan at the end, this CDR3 is likely a read error. V usage is TRBV5-4 and J usage is TRBJ2-7; 13 bases agree with TRBD2. Germline V gives CDR1 SGHNT, CDR2 YYREEE (reference sequence). This CDR3 spans 16 amino acids. The V segment lost 4 bases and the J segment 0 bases; nucleotides outside the gene matches: 4. The CDR3 nucleotides are TGTGCCAGCAGCGCTGGACTAGCGGGGGTCTCCTACGAGCAGTACCTC. This sequence encodes CASSAGLAGVSYEQYL.

This sequence joins TRBV28 and TRBJ2-1; 11 bases fit TRBD2. The CDR3 sequence is 15 residues long. Germline V gene data show CDR1 as MDHEN and CDR2 as SYDVKM. The trim removed 0 bases at V and 5 bases at J, leaving 0 bases unmatched. The CDR3, as DNA: TGTGCCAGCAGTTTATGGGGACTAGCGGACAATGAGCAGTTCTTC. The encoded protein is CASSLWGLADNEQFF.

This clonotype was observed at least ten times. The chain has TRBV11-2 and TRBJ2-3; 9 bases line up with TRBD2. Germline lookup yields CDR1 SGHAT and CDR2 FQNNGV. There are 14 residues in the CDR3. J gave up 4 bases and V 5 bases, and 4 bases lay outside the gene matches. The CDR3 spells CASSPREGPDTQYF. As DNA, the CDR3 is TGTGCCAGCAGCCCGCGGGAGGGACCAGATACGCAGTATTTT.

At least ten counts were recorded for this clonotype. This chain uses TRBV19 with TRBJ2-5; no clear D gene. The V and J ends lost 5 bases and 0 bases respectively, with 10 bases between them. CDR3 length equals 14 residues. Germline V gene data show CDR1 as LNHDA and CDR2 as SQIVND (reference sequence). DNA for the CDR3: TGTGCCAGTAGTTCCCGGATACACCAAGAGACCCAGTACTTC. Translation gives CASSSRIHQETQYF.

The rearrangement uses TRBV10-3 and TRBJ2-7; D perhaps matches TRBD2 (6 bases). The CDR3 runs to 12 residues. Germline lookup yields CDR1 ENHRY and CDR2 SYGVKD. The V end lost 6 bases, the J end lost 2 bases, and 8 bases lay between the germline ends. The CDR3 DNA is TGTGCCATCAGCGGGAGTACCTACGAGCAGTACTTC. This encodes CAISGSTYEQYF.

Concerning this clonotype: The junction shows a germline mismatch at one end, possibly a read error. The chain is built from TRBV6-1 and TRBJ2-2; no clear D gene. The germline CDR1 and CDR2 sequences are MNHNS and SASEGT. The length of the CDR3 is 15 residues. Here the CDR3 DNA reads TGTGCCAGCATGCGGTTTTTTGAGAACGCCGGGGAGCTGTTTTTT. Translation: CASMRFFENAGELFF.

This clonotype was observed at least ten times. This chain connects TRBV7-2 to TRBJ1-5; no clear D. The CDR3 runs to 13 residues. V was pared by 4 bases and J by 7 bases, with 11 bases between. Germline V gene lookup returns CDR1 SGHTA and CDR2 FQGNSA. DNA of the CDR3: TGTGCCAGCAGCTCCGATTATTCCCAGCCCCAGCATTTT. Translating it yields CASSSDYSQPQHF.

Many counts were recorded for this clonotype. The chain combines TRBV5-1 with TRBJ1-4; 7 positions match TRBD1. V dropped 0 bases and J dropped 5; count of bases not matched to a gene: 7. Germline CDR1 reads SGHRS; CDR2 reads YFSETQ. The CDR3 runs to 16 residues. The CDR3, as DNA: TGCGCCAGCAGCTTGGATTCAGGGGGTAGGAATGAAAAACTGTTTTTT. This gives the protein CASSLDSGGRNEKLFF.

This clonotype was seen at least ten times. V and J are TRBV2 and TRBJ1-5; the D gene is possibly TRBD1 (6 bases). Trimming shortened V by 6 bases and J by 0 bases, and 9 bases separated the two germline ends. CDR3 length: 14 residues. CDR1 SNHLY and CDR2 FYNNEI come from the germline V gene. The CDR3 bases are TGTGCCAGCAGAATGGGGGCTAGCAATCAGCCCCAGCATTTT. This codes for CASRMGASNQPQHF. The full variable domain, with the rest looked up from reference TRBV2 and TRBJ1-5, is EPEVTQTPSHQVTQMGQEVILRCVPISNHLYFYWYRQILGQKVEFLVSFYNNEISEKSEIFDDQFSVERPDGSNFTLKIRSTKLEDSAMYFCASRMGASNQPQHFGDGTRLSIL.

In its sample, this clonotype was seen many times. The chain uses TRBV10-1 and TRBJ2-1; maybe TRBD2 (6 bases). V shed 6 bases and J shed 0 bases, with 12 bases lying between them. The CDR3 is made up of 15 amino acids. Looked up from germline, CDR1 is WNHNN and CDR2 is SYGVQD (reference sequence). CDR3 loop: CASRGRLDSYNEQFF. In nucleotides, the CDR3 is TGCGCCAGCAGGGGGAGACTAGACTCCTACAATGAGCAGTTCTTC.

This clonotype appeared many times. CDR3 sequence: CASSGQGTNQPQHF. DNA of the CDR3: TGTGCCAGCAGTGGACAGGGAACGAATCAGCCCCAGCATTTT. This sequence joins TRBV12-3 or TRBV12-4 and TRBJ1-5; 8 positions agree with TRBD1. This CDR3 comprises 14 residues. Unmatched junction bases numbered 4, after V lost 5 bases and J lost 4 bases.

This clonotype was seen only a few times. A much larger clonotype is one base distant, so this may be a read error. The chain links TRBV11-1 to TRBJ2-7, with 7 bases identical to TRBD2. The CDR3 loop spans 13 amino acids. J was trimmed by 6 bases and V by 6 bases; bases with no gene match: 8. The V gene's germline CDR1 is SGHAT and CDR2 FQDESV (reference sequence). The CDR3 DNA follows: TGTGCCAGCAGAGCGGGACCGATCTCCGAGCAGTACTTC. Its translation is CASRAGPISEQYF.

This sequence joins TRBV5-4 and TRBJ1-1; weak D call: TRBD1 (5 bases). The CDR3 spans 13 residues. Per germline, CDR1 SGHNT and CDR2 YYREEE (reference sequence). V was shortened by 2 bases and J by 7 bases, with 12 bases between the two germline ends. For the CDR3, the DNA is TGTGCCAGCAGCTTCGGACCGGACAATGAAGCTTTCTTT. Its protein product is CASSFGPDNEAFF.

As to this clonotype: A single base separates this from a much larger clone, so it may be a read error. The chain combines TRBV6-1 with TRBJ2-1; D is unresolved. The CDR3 runs 11 residues. V was pared by 6 bases and J by 5 bases, with 5 bases between. CDR1 and CDR2 from the germline V gene are MNHNS and SASEGT. The CDR3 DNA reads as TGTGCCAGCAGGGTTGACAATGAGCAGTTCTTC. Translated, it gives CASRVDNEQFF.